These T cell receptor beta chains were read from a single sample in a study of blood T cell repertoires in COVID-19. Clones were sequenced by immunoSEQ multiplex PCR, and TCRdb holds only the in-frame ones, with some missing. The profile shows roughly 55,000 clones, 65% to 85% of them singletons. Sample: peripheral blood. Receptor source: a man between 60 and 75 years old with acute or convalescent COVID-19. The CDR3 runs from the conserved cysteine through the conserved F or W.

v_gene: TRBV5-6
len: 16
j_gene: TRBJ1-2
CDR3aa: CASTPSGTGFFDGYTF

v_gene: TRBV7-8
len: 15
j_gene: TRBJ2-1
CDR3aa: CASSSSGGGNNEQFF

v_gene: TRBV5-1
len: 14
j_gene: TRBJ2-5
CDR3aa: CASSLEQGGKTQYF

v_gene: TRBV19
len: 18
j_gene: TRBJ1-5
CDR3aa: CASSTRTGVRRSNQPQHF

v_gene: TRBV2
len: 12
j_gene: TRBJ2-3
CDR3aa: CASTGESDTQYF

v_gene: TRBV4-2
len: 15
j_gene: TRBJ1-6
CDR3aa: CASSQEAAASSPLHF

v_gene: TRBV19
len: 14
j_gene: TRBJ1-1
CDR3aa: CASRNIRENTEAFF

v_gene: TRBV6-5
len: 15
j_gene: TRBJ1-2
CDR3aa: CASSYSIGARSGYTF

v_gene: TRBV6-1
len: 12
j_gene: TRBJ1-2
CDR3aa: CASSENGYGYTF

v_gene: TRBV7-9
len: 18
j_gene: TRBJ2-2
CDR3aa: CASSLGLAGGQDTGELFF

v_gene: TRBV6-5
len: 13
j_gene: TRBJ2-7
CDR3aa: CASSGTGEVKQYF

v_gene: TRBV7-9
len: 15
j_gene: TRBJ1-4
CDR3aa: CASSGQGATNEKLFF

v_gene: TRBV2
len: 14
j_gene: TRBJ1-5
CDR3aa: CASSETGEEQPQHF

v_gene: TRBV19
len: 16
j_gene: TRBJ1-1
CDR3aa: CASSSRTGTGGLEAFF

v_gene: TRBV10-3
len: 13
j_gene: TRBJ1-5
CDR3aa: CAISDRPNQPQHF

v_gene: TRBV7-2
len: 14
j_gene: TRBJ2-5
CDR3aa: CASSFDRGAETQYF

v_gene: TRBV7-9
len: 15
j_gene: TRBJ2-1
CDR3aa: CASGSGGSSYNEQFF

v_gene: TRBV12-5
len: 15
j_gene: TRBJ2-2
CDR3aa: CASGFYGSGSGELFF

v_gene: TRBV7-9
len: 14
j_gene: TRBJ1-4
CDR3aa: CASSLESGNEKLFF

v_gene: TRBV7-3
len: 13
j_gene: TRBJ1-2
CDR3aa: CASSASGAYGYTF

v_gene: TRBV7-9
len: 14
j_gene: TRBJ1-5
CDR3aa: CASSSMAIDQPQHF

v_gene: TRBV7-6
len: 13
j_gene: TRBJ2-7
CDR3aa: CASSSGYSYEQYF

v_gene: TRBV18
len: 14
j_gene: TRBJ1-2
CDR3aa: CASSGDRSNYGYTF

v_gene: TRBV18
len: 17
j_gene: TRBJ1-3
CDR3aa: CASSPGQGRVSGNTIYF

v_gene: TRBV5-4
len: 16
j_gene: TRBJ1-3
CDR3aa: CASSTTDRGTGNTIYF

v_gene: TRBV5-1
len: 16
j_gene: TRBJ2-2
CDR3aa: CASSLNSGGNTGELFF

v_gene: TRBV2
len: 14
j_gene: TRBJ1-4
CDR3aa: CASSANRVGEKLFF

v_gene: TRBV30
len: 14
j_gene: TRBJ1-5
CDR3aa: CAWSVRGSYQPQHF

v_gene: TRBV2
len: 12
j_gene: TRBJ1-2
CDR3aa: CASRRDRDGYTF

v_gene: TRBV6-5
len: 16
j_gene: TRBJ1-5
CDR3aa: CASSSIGTGLNQPQHF

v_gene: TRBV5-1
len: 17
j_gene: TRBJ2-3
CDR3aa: CASSLLTGGGGTDTQYF

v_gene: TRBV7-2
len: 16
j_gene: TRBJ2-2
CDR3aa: CASSLLRRGNTGELFF

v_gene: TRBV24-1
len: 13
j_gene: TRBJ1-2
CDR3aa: CATSEGQAYGYTF

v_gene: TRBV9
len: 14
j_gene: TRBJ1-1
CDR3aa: CASSVRGGGTEAFF

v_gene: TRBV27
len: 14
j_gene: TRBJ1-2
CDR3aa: CAVGGTGEVGGYTF

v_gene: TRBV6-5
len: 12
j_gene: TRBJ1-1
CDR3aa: CASSGGQPGAFF

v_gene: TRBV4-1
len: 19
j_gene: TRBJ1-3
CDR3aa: CASSQPTQGGAGSGNTIYF

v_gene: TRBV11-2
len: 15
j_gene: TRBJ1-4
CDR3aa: CASSLDHGENEKLFF

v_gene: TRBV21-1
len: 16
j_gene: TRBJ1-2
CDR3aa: CASSKKGTGEDYGYTF

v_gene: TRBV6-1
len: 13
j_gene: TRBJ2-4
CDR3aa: CASSEASQNIQYF

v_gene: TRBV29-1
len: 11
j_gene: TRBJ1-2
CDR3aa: CSVEVNYGYTF

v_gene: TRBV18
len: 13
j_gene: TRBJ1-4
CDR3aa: CASSPPGDEKLFF

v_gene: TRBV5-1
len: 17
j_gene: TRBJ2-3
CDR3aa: CASSLVGGGDGTDTQYF

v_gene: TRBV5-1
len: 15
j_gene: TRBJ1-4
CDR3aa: CASSLKGQGNEKLFF

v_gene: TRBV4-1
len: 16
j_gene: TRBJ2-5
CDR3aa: CASSQGLSGGSPRQYF

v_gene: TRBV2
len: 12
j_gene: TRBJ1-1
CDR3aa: CASSEPVKLAFF

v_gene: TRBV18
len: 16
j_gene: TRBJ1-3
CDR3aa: CASSLRTGRFGNTIYF

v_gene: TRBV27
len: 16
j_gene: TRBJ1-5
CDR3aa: CASSPRGMGFDQPQHF

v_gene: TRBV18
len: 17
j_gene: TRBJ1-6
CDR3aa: CASSQHPPGSTNSPLHF

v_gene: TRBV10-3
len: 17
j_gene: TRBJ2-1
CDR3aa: CAISEGGGLSSYNEQFF

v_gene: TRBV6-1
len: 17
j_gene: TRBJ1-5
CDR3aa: CASSEKRDRYSNQPQHF

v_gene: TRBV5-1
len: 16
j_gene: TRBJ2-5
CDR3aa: CASTLNPGQGVGTQYF

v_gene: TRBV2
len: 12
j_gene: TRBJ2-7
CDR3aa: CASSEQGYEQYF

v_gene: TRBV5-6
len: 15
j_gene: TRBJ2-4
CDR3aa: CASSLTGTGWNIQYF

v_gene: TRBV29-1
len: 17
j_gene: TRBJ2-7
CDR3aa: CSVWGPSPDRGTYEQYF

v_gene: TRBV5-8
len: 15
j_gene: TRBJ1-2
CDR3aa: CASSYTGDWDYGYTF

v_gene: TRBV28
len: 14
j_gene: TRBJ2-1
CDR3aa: CASSDLHGYNEQFF